The T cell receptor (beta chain) described here comes from a study of early T cells in non-severe SARS-CoV-2 infection. For the study at large: The chains were unpaired, and the sequenced material was bulk RNA from unsorted whole blood. Regarding the study as a whole: VDJdb-based annotation leaned toward anti-spike CD8 responses and missed private and CD4 specificities.

Each single cDNA molecule received a unique molecular identifier. TCRdb re-derived calls from the 5' RACE reads in MiXCR, one entry per CDR3 protein. The table records approximately 58,000 distinct CDR3 sequences, 11% of them present only once. This clonotype was observed many times. The antigen remains unidentified. J was trimmed by 3 bases and V by 4 bases; bases with no gene match: 8. The CDR3 runs 15 residues. CDR1 and CDR2 (germline): SGHRS, YFSETQ. V gene TRBV5-1 combines with J gene TRBJ2-5; 8 bases line up with TRBD1. Sequencing input: whole blood. This TCR was recovered from an adult who was a healthcare worker with PCR-confirmed SARS-CoV-2 infection or an uninfected control (not recorded which). CDR3: CASSGQGSGEETQYF. Written as DNA, the CDR3 is TGCGCCAGCAGCGGACAGGGATCGGGAGAAGAGACCCAGTACTTC.